This T cell receptor (beta chain) originates from a study of T-cell reconstitution after alpha-beta-depleted transplantation in children (dated by TCRdb to 2016 to 2017). About the study as a whole: The study quantitatively tracked T-cell immune reconstitution after TCRalphabeta/CD19-depleted allogeneic hematopoietic cell transplantation in children using TCR repertoire profiling.

As for this clonotype: This clone's antigen is unknown. No base quality values were provided; no much bigger clone lies one nucleotide off.

The library was generated by PCR. Sequencing relied on an Illumina HiSeq 2500. Molecular barcoding was employed in the preparation of TCR libraries, with unique molecular identifiers being used to normalize TCRbeta repertoire quantification. TCRdb itself trimmed the public reads at Q25 with fastp, ran MiXCR and retained productive beta chains. CDR3 protein duplicates are merged, each entry listing the most common genes and DNA. A total of about 540,000 distinct CDR3 sequences appear in this sample, around 18% of them only once. The ten largest make up 3.3% of the sample. Counted from cysteine to phenylalanine, this CDR3 has 11 amino acids. Only the CDR3 DNA stays, 33 bases, in frame from base 1. The junction carries 11 bases between V and J, which are trimmed by 5 bases and 7 bases respectively. In the germline V gene (reference sequence), CDR1 corresponds to DFQATT and CDR2 to SNEGSKA.

The sequence links TRBV20-1 to TRBJ1-2; too little of a D gene remains to name it. Source: PBMCs from the stem cell graft donor, taken from the stem cell graft. The receptor's source is a human donor who donated a stem cell graft to a child with acute lymphoblastic leukemia. The CDR3 region reads CSAWAGLGYTF. DNA sequence: TGCAGTGCTTGGGCTGGTCTTGGCTACACCTTC.